What follows is one T cell receptor beta chain and its context. The TCRbeta library was prepared with unique molecular identifiers. TCRdb fed the PCR reads into MiXCR, producing one record per CDR3 protein. The sample includes about 420,000 distinct CDR3 sequences, about a sixth of them seen just once. Germline V gives CDR1 ENHRY, CDR2 SYGVKD. The V and J ends lost 0 bases and 11 bases, in that order; junction bases with no gene match: 8. This CDR3 is built from 14 residues. This entry is derived from a study of T-cell reconstitution after alpha-beta-depleted transplantation in children. Sequencing used PBMCs, mostly from graft donor cells, obtained 360 days after TCRalphabeta/CD19-depleted stem cell transplant. The source of this sequence is a boy less than two years old who had a stem cell transplant for Wiskott-Aldrich syndrome, so the T cells may come from the graft donor. This chain uses TRBV10-3 with TRBJ2-7; TRBD1 agrees at 9 bases. CDR3 sequence reads: CAISESTTGGLKYF. The CDR3 DNA sequence: TGTGCCATCAGTGAGTCGACGACAGGGGGATTAAAGTACTTC.